The source of this TCR beta chain is a study of T cell responses to AZD1222 COVID-19 vaccine. Germline CDR1 DFQATT, CDR2 SNEGSKA (reference sequence). V lost 3 bases and J lost 8, with 13 bases in between. The CDR3 spans 12 residues. The assay was immunoSEQ multiplex PCR, and TCRdb's table has in-frame clones only and misses some. The sample includes roughly 150,000 clones, 92% of them seen just once. The TCR sequence derives from an adult in good health. The input for sequencing was peripheral blood, taken on day 0 of AZD1222 vaccination. This sequence joins TRBV20-1 and TRBJ1-2; D remains ambiguous. The CDR3 loop is CSASSRREGYTF. In DNA, the CDR3 is TGCAGTGCTAGTTCCCGGAGGGAAGGCTACACCTTC.